This record concerns one TCR beta chain sequence. Its specificity is not known. The source of the sample is a study of cytomegalovirus exposure and HLA in healthy donors. Study-wide context: A preliminary data release comprised 80 million to 95 million unique TCRs obtained from HLA-typed donors. Study-wide results and caveats: A likely sequencing artifact accounted for one observed cluster of highly shared sequence variants.

60 Vbeta and 13 Jbeta primers were used in PCR. This table comes from immunoSEQ multiplex PCR, and its TCRdb copy is limited to in-frame clones, with some not included. Of 95,000 to 150,000 clones in the sample, about 78% were seen once. The CDR3 covers 13 residues. V lost 5 bases, J lost 7 bases, and 12 bases lay in between. The germline V gene has CDR1 SEHNR and CDR2 FQNEAQ (reference sequence). The clonotype comes from a woman aged 40 to 55 in good health and CMV-seropositive. The genes are TRBV7-9 and TRBJ1-5; D perhaps matches TRBD1 (5 bases). Sequenced input: PBMCs. The CDR3 DNA sequence: TGTGCCAGCAGCCAAGGGGCCGAGCAGCCCCAGCATTTT. Protein sequence: CASSQGAEQPQHF. Together with reference TRBV7-9 and TRBJ1-5, the CDR3 gives the full variable domain: DTGVSQNPRHKITKRGQNVTFRCDPISEHNRLYWYRQTLGQGPEFLTYFQNEAQLEKSRLLSDRFSAERPKGSFSTLEIQRTEQGDSAMYLCASSQGAEQPQHFGDGTRLSIL.